A single sample is the source of the 28 T cell receptor beta chains below, sequenced in a study of blood T cells in healthy people across ages. Then a second PCR, running roughly 7 to 11 cycles, was carried out with a sample-barcoded 5' primer and a J-beta primer mix. MiXCR was run by TCRdb on the 5' RACE reads, yielding one entry per CDR3 protein. Of approximately 770,000 distinct CDR3 sequences in the sample, roughly 64% were seen once. Sequencing used blood. The receptor source for this set is a man under 40 in good health.

This chain connects TRBV5-1 to TRBJ1-1, with 7 nucleotides matching TRBD1. Germline V lookup: CDR1 SGHRS, CDR2 YFSETQ. J was trimmed by 7 bases and V by 2 bases; bases with no gene match: 8. The CDR3 spans 14 residues. CDR3 in DNA: TGCGCCAGCAGCTTCGGGACAGCGACCCGTGAAGCTTTCTTT. This translates into CASSFGTATREAFF. The full variable domain, its missing parts supplied by reference TRBV5-1 and TRBJ1-1, is KAGVTQTPRYLIKTRGQQVTLSCSPISGHRSVSWYQQTPGQGLQFLFEYFSETQRNKGNFPGRFSGRQFSNSRSEMNVSTLELGDSALYLCASSFGTATREAFFGQGTRLTVV.

The rearrangement joins TRBV2 to TRBJ2-3; D gene unclear. Germline V gene lookup returns CDR1 SNHLY and CDR2 FYNNEI. The CDR3 runs 14 residues. Trimming left V 3 bases short and J 1 base short, with 8 bases between. CDR3 region: CASSDVGRTDTQYF. In nucleotides, the CDR3 is TGTGCCAGCAGTGATGTGGGTCGCACAGATACGCAGTATTTT.

This clonotype was counted only a few times. The CDR3 loop reads CASSWGLAGDPYEQYF. The CDR3 coding sequence is TGTGCCAGCAGCTGGGGACTAGCGGGGGATCCCTACGAGCAGTACTTC. V usage is TRBV7-2 and J usage is TRBJ2-7, with 14 bases fitting TRBD2. CDR1 and CDR2 from the germline V gene are SGHTA and FQGNSA. The junction had 4 bases not matched to a gene; V was cut back by 4 bases and J by 2 bases. The CDR3 runs 16 residues.

This clonotype has ten or more counts. The chain joins TRBV4-3 to TRBJ1-1; a weak D match, TRBD1 (5 bases). Germline CDR1 LGHNA, CDR2 YSLEER. Trimming shortened V by 5 bases and J by 7 bases, and 11 bases separated the two germline ends. CDR3 size: 12 residues. In DNA form, the CDR3 reads TGCGCCAGCAGCTACTCCGGGGGTGAAGCTTTCTTT. This encodes CASSYSGGEAFF.

This clonotype was counted between two and nine times. The chain uses TRBV5-6 and TRBJ2-1, with 14 bases lining up with TRBD2. Germline V gene data show CDR1 as SGHDT and CDR2 as YYEEEE. The CDR3 covers 16 residues. V shed 2 bases and J 4 bases; nucleotides not matched to a gene: 2. The CDR3 is CASSFRTSGGYNEQFF. The DNA for the CDR3 is TGTGCCAGCAGCTTCCGGACTAGCGGGGGGTACAATGAGCAGTTCTTC.

V gene TRBV5-1 combines with J gene TRBJ2-5, with 10 bases aligning to TRBD2. This CDR3 is built from 17 residues. Germline CDR1 SGHRS, CDR2 YFSETQ. With V trimmed by 4 bases and J by 11 bases, 20 bases remained unmatched. This CDR3 reads CASSPGCTSGENNEQYF. The CDR3 DNA follows: TGCGCCAGCAGCCCCGGATGTACTAGCGGGGAGAACAATGAGCAGTACTTC. Full variable domain (rest looked up from reference TRBV5-1 and TRBJ2-5): KAGVTQTPRYLIKTRGQQVTLSCSPISGHRSVSWYQQTPGQGLQFLFEYFSETQRNKGNFPGRFSGRQFSNSRSEMNVSTLELGDSALYLCASSPGCTSGENNEQYFGPGTRLLVL.

This clonotype was seen more than once but under ten times. The chain carries TRBV7-9 and TRBJ2-3; D not certain. The CDR3 length is 12 residues. Trimming removed 5 bases at V and 8 bases at J, with 11 bases between. Germline CDR1 SEHNR, CDR2 FQNEAQ (reference sequence). The CDR3: CASSLTPGTQYF. CDR3 in DNA: TGTGCCAGCAGCCTGACCCCGGGTACGCAGTATTTT.

The rearrangement uses TRBV3-1 and TRBJ2-7, with D perhaps matching TRBD2 (6 bases). The J call may be incorrect, as the DNA end agrees better with TRBJ2-4. Per germline, CDR1 LGHDT and CDR2 YNNKEL (reference sequence). This CDR3 has 16 residues. The CDR3 DNA reads TGTGCCAGCAGCCAGGCGGGGAGTACGACCAAAAACATTCAGTACTTC. Translation: CASSQAGSTTKNIQYF.

A few counts support this clonotype. This chain links TRBV7-2 with TRBJ2-3, with TRBD2 matching 16 bases. V trimming: 3 bases; J trimming: 2 bases; junction bases outside the gene matches: 5. Looked up from germline, CDR1 is SGHTA and CDR2 is FQGNSA. The CDR3 is 18 residues long. The CDR3, as DNA: TGTGCCAGCAGCTTTGCCGGGACTAGCGGGGGGGCCACAGATACGCAGTATTTT. Its protein is CASSFAGTSGGATDTQYF.

A single count supports this clonotype. CDR3 sequence reads: CASSLESSDTQYF. CDR3 nucleotides: TGTGCCAGCAGCTTAGAATCCTCAGATACGCAGTATTTT. This chain links TRBV7-2 with TRBJ2-3; no clear D. Germline V CDR1 and CDR2: SGHTA, FQGNSA. Trimming cost V 1 base and J 4 bases, with 6 bases left between them. This CDR3 comprises 13 residues.

The chain is built from TRBV5-1 and TRBJ2-7; 7 bases match TRBD1. V was pared by 7 bases and J by 6 bases, with 16 bases of the junction left unmatched. Per the germline V gene, CDR1 is SGHRS and CDR2 is YFSETQ. This CDR3 contains 15 residues. CDR3 region: CASRTFTGTEGEQYF. For the CDR3, the DNA is TGCGCCAGCCGCACCTTTACTGGGACAGAAGGCGAGCAGTACTTC. Full variable domain (remainder filled in from reference TRBV5-1 and TRBJ2-7): KAGVTQTPRYLIKTRGQQVTLSCSPISGHRSVSWYQQTPGQGLQFLFEYFSETQRNKGNFPGRFSGRQFSNSRSEMNVSTLELGDSALYLCASRTFTGTEGEQYFGPGTRLTVT.

The table lists this clonotype with a few counts. The chain uses TRBV20-1 and TRBJ2-1; 8 nucleotides line up with TRBD2. The CDR3 is 15 amino acids. CDR1 is DFQATT and CDR2 is SNEGSKA in the germline V gene (reference sequence). The ends lost 2 bases at V and 2 bases at J; junction bases unmatched: 5. CDR3 sequence: CSARIHSGTYNEQFF. CDR3 sequence (DNA): TGCAGTGCTAGAATTCATAGCGGGACCTACAATGAGCAGTTCTTC.

This chain uses TRBV7-2 with TRBJ2-7; D is unclear. Germline values: CDR1 SGHTA, CDR2 FQGNSA. CDR3 length: 14 residues. Trimming stripped 6 bases from V and 4 bases from J, with 16 bases between. The CDR3 sequence: CASRRARVGYEQYF. DNA for the CDR3: TGTGCCAGCAGGCGCGCAAGGGTTGGATACGAGCAGTACTTC. The complete variable domain, with remaining parts taken from reference TRBV7-2 and TRBJ2-7, reads GAGVSQSPSNKVTEKGKDVELRCDPISGHTALYWYRQSLGQGLEFLIYFQGNSAPDKSGLPSDRFSAERTGGSVSTLTIQRTQQEDSAVYLCASRRARVGYEQYFGPGTRLTVT.

The J gene is TRBJ1-5, the V gene TRBV7-2; D remains unclear. The germline V and J ends were trimmed by 2 bases and 3 bases, with 11 bases remaining between them. The germline V gene encodes CDR1 SGHTA and CDR2 FQGNSA. The CDR3 extends over 15 amino acids. CDR3 in DNA: TGTGCCAGCAGCTTAAGTCTGGGGAACAATCAGCCCCAGCATTTT. This translates into CASSLSLGNNQPQHF.

J is TRBJ2-1 and V is TRBV29-1; TRBD2 might be the D (6 bases). V lost 3 bases to trimming and J lost 9 bases, with 18 bases between them. CDR1 is SQVTM, CDR2 ANQGSEA, per germline. The CDR3 has 14 amino acids. The CDR3 loop is CSVEGGLSDREQFF. CDR3 coding DNA: TGCAGCGTTGAGGGAGGACTATCAGACCGTGAGCAGTTCTTC.

The rearrangement joins TRBV20-1 to TRBJ2-1; the match to TRBD2 covers 10 bases. The CDR3 extends over 15 amino acids. Germline V gene sequence: CDR1 DFQATT, CDR2 SNEGSKA (reference sequence). After removal of 4 bases from V and 7 bases from J, the junction contained 10 bases not matched to a gene. This CDR3 reads CSATEAGGPWNEQFF. In nucleotides, the CDR3 is TGCAGTGCTACTGAAGCGGGAGGGCCTTGGAATGAGCAGTTCTTC.

This clonotype was counted a single time. The J gene is TRBJ2-5, the V gene TRBV20-1; TRBD2 aligns across 13 bases. Per the germline V gene, CDR1 is DFQATT and CDR2 is SNEGSKA (reference sequence). The CDR3 spans 14 residues. The CDR3 bases are TGCAGCATACTAGCGGGGGGGTTGGGAGAGACCCAGTACTTC. Translated: CSILAGGLGETQYF.

V gene TRBV25-1 combines with J gene TRBJ2-3; 8 nucleotides line up with TRBD2. Per the germline V gene, CDR1 is MGHDK and CDR2 is SYGVNS. J gave up 1 base and V 0 bases, and 3 bases lay outside the gene matches. This CDR3 spans 16 amino acids. CDR3 region: CASSEYIGGGTDTQYF. As DNA, the CDR3 is TGTGCCAGCAGTGAATATATCGGGGGGGGCACAGATACGCAGTATTTT.

The chain employs TRBV21-1 and TRBJ2-3; the table's D call, TRBD2, has no DNA check behind it. TRBV21-1 is classified as a pseudogene. The CDR3 spans 17 residues. Here the CDR3 DNA reads TGTGCCAGCAGCAAAGATTTGGGAGGCGGACAAACAGATACGCAGTATTTT. Translating gives CASSKDLGGGQTDTQYF.

The J gene is TRBJ2-1, the V gene TRBV25-1; maybe TRBD2 (5 bases). With 4 bases removed from V and 0 bases from J, the gap between germline ends came to 13 bases. CDR3 size: 16 residues. Germline V gene lookup returns CDR1 MGHDK and CDR2 SYGVNS. The CDR3 nucleotides are TGTGCCAGCAGTGGGACTCTAACCAGCTCCTACAATGAGCAGTTCTTC. Encoded protein: CASSGTLTSSYNEQFF.

The chain couples TRBV29-1 to TRBJ2-1; D unresolved. CDR3 length: 13 residues. Trimming removed 5 bases at V and 3 bases at J, with 11 bases between. CDR1 and CDR2 (germline): SQVTM, ANQGSEA. CDR3 in amino acids: CSVRTPSYNEQFF. CDR3 bases: TGCAGCGTTAGAACCCCGAGCTACAATGAGCAGTTCTTC.

V usage is TRBV20-1 and J usage is TRBJ2-5; D uncertain. The CDR3 loop spans 14 amino acids. Germline values: CDR1 DFQATT, CDR2 SNEGSKA (reference sequence). The ends were cut back, 3 bases at V and 4 bases at J, with 15 bases in the middle. The DNA of the CDR3 is TGCAGTGCTAGCCTAGGGAAGGTGGGAGAGACCCAGTACTTC. It is translated as CSASLGKVGETQYF.

The gene calls are TRBV10-3 and TRBJ1-1; D might be TRBD1 (6 bases). The V and J ends lost 2 bases and 10 bases respectively, with 14 bases between them. Germline CDR1 and CDR2: ENHRY and SYGVKD. There are 13 residues in the CDR3. The CDR3 coding sequence is TGTGCCATCAGTGAGGAGGGGGAGTTAGGAGCTTTCTTT. This gives the protein CAISEEGELGAFF.

V gene TRBV29-1 combines with J gene TRBJ2-5; D is uncertain. Trimming removed 4 bases at V and 3 bases at J, with 18 bases between. The CDR3 is made up of 15 amino acids. Germline-derived CDR1 and CDR2 are SQVTM and ANQGSEA. The CDR3, as DNA: TGCAGCGTTGGGTACGCGGCGTCTCTCGAAGAGACCCAGTACTTC. This encodes CSVGYAASLEETQYF.

This clonotype was detected only once. The chain uses TRBV20-1 and TRBJ1-4; tentatively, D is TRBD1 (6 bases). The germline gives CDR1 DFQATT, CDR2 SNEGSKA (reference sequence). The CDR3 extends over 13 amino acids. Trimming left V 8 bases short and J 2 bases short, with 12 bases between. The CDR3 region is CSSIQGTNEKLFF. The CDR3 DNA reads as TGCAGTTCAATACAGGGTACTAATGAAAAACTGTTTTTT.

The V gene is TRBV5-1, the J gene TRBJ1-6; a weak D match, TRBD1 (6 bases). V was cut by 6 bases and J by 7 bases, with 14 bases left in between. This CDR3 has 14 amino acids. The V gene's germline CDR1 is SGHRS and CDR2 YFSETQ. The CDR3 DNA sequence: TGCGCCAGCACCCCCGGACAGTTAAATTCACCCCTCCACTTT. Its protein is CASTPGQLNSPLHF.

This clonotype was seen at least ten times. The gene calls are TRBV7-9 and TRBJ1-1; D ambiguous. Germline V gene data show CDR1 as SEHNR and CDR2 as FQNEAQ (reference sequence). The CDR3 is 12 residues long. V was trimmed by 6 bases and J by 5 bases, leaving 10 bases between them. CDR3 in DNA: TGTGCCAGCAGATTCGGAGGGACTGAAGCTTTCTTT. Its protein product is CASRFGGTEAFF. Full variable domain (outside the CDR3, taken from reference TRBV7-9 and TRBJ1-1): DTGVSQNPRHKITKRGQNVTFRCDPISEHNRLYWYRQTLGQGPEFLTYFQNEAQLEKSRLLSDRFSAERPKGSFSTLEIQRTEQGDSAMYLCASRFGGTEAFFGQGTRLTVV.

The V gene is TRBV7-2, the J gene TRBJ2-5; no firm D call. V lost 3 bases and J 3 bases, leaving 23 bases between the germline ends. The length of the CDR3 is 18 residues. From germline, CDR1 is SGHTA and CDR2 FQGNSA. CDR3 DNA sequence: TGTGCCAGCAGCTTTCGAACCACGCAAGCGCTATCGAAAGAGACCCAGTACTTC. It specifies CASSFRTTQALSKETQYF.